Here is one T cell receptor beta chain with its context. What it binds is not known. The CDR3 is 14 residues long. V lost 4 bases and J 1 base, leaving 11 bases between the germline ends. Germline V gene data show CDR1 as SGHDT and CDR2 as YYEEEE. The data derive from a study of cytomegalovirus exposure and HLA in healthy donors. Study-level points and caveats: It was only CMV serostatus that was available as immune exposure information. Researchers reported that three CMV-associated chains were confirmed in vitro as CMV antigen-specific. Relative to the roughly 700-donor mean, N-insertions were reportedly fewer in an Asian-associated ancestry cluster in a later analysis.

13 Jbeta primers and 60 Vbeta primers were used for the PCR. Libraries were prepared by immunoSEQ multiplex PCR; TCRdb keeps only in-frame clonotypes and omits some of them. The sample has roughly 51,000 clones; around 80% are singletons. The source of this sequence is a boy aged 5 to 17 in good health and CMV-seropositive. The sequenced material came from PBMCs. The chain joins TRBV5-6 to TRBJ2-5, with unresolved D. The CDR3 region is CASSLGLVQETQYF. The CDR3 DNA sequence: TGTGCCAGCAGCCTGGGCCTAGTCCAAGAGACCCAGTACTTC.